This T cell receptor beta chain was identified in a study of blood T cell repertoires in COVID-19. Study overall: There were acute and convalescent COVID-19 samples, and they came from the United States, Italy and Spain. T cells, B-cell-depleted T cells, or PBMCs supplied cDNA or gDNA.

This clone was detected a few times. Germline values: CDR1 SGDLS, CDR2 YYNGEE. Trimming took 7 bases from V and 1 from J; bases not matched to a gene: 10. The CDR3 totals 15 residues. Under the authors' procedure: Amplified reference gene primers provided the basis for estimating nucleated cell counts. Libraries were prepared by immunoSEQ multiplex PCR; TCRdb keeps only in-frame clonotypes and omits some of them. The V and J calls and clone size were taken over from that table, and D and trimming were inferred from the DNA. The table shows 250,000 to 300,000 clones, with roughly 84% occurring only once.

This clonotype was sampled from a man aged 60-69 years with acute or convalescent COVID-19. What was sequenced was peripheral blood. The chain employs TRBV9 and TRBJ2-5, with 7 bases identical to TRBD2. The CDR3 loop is CASGMGSGGQETQYF. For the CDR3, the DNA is TGTGCCAGCGGGATGGGGTCGGGGGGCCAAGAGACCCAGTACTTC.